The 24 T cell receptor beta chains reported below all come from one sample, sequenced in a study of cytomegalovirus exposure and HLA in healthy donors (dated by TCRdb to 2015 to 2018). Receptor amplification or capture employed the immunoSEQ multiplex PCR assay. In its TCRdb copy, this immuneACCESS table keeps in-frame sequences only and misses some clones. Where compared with another copy, unresolved V genes explain less than half of these, and the others have no known cause. In all, the sample holds 150,000 to 200,000 clones, and about 90% of those were seen once. Jointly, the top ten make up 3% of the sample. Input material: PBMCs. Receptors were obtained from a woman aged 18-29 years in good health and CMV-seropositive.

The chain couples TRBV5-8 to TRBJ2-2, with 8 bases fitting TRBD2. The V and J ends lost 1 base and 5 bases, in that order; junction bases with no gene match: 4. The CDR3 extends over 15 amino acids. The germline gives CDR1 SGHTS, CDR2 YDEGEE. The chain's CDR3 is CASSLKVAGTGELFF. As DNA, the CDR3 is TGTGCCAGCAGCTTGAAGGTAGCGGGAACCGGGGAGCTGTTTTTT. Full variable domain (remainder filled in from reference TRBV5-8 and TRBJ2-2): EAGVTQSPTHLIKTRGQQATLRCSPISGHTSVYWYQQALGLGLQFLLWYDEGEERNRGNFPPRFSGRQFPNYSSELNVNALELEDSALYLCASSLKVAGTGELFFGEGSRLTVL.

In this sample, this clone turned up once. The chain joins TRBV11-2 to TRBJ2-3; TRBD2 agrees at 7 bases. The CDR3 is 16 residues long. CDR1 is SGHAT and CDR2 is FQNNGV in the germline V gene. The J segment lost 1 base and the V segment lost 6 bases, leaving 10 bases of the junction unmatched. CDR3 residues: CASSLGVAGGTDTQYF. The CDR3 DNA reads TGTGCCAGCAGTCTAGGTGTGGCGGGGGGCACAGATACGCAGTATTTT.

The V gene is TRBV5-8, the J gene TRBJ2-7; tentatively, D is TRBD1 (7 bases). V shed 4 bases and J shed 7 bases, with 24 bases lying between them. Germline CDR1 reads SGHTS; CDR2 reads YDEGEE. The CDR3 consists of 16 residues. The CDR3 is CASSPGGILLTGEQYF. The CDR3 coding sequence is TGTGCCAGCAGCCCAGGGGGGATCCTTCTAACCGGAGAGCAGTACTTC. The full variable domain, with the rest looked up from reference TRBV5-8 and TRBJ2-7, is EAGVTQSPTHLIKTRGQQATLRCSPISGHTSVYWYQQALGLGLQFLLWYDEGEERNRGNFPPRFSGRQFPNYSSELNVNALELEDSALYLCASSPGGILLTGEQYFGPGTRLTVT.

The chain uses TRBV9 and TRBJ2-5; 7 bases match TRBD2. This CDR3 has 14 residues. Germline V gene lookup returns CDR1 SGDLS and CDR2 YYNGEE. V shed 5 bases, J shed 5 bases, and the junction held 9 bases outside the gene matches. Written as DNA, the CDR3 is TGTGCCAGCAGTTCAAGAGGCGGGAGTGAGACCCAGTACTTC. This sequence encodes CASSSRGGSETQYF.

The table lists this clone with a count of one. Written as DNA, the CDR3 is TGTGCCAGCGGGGGACTAGCGGGTCTTGAGACCCAGTACTTC. Its protein product is CASGGLAGLETQYF. The V gene is TRBV2, the J gene TRBJ2-5; TRBD2 aligns across 12 bases. J gave up 5 bases and V 8 bases, and 6 bases lay outside the gene matches. The CDR3 runs to 14 residues. Germline CDR1 SNHLY, CDR2 FYNNEI.

The chain couples TRBV7-9 to TRBJ1-1, with D perhaps TRBD1 (5 bases). Germline-derived CDR1 and CDR2 are SEHNR and FQNEAQ (reference sequence). Trimming removed 3 bases from V and 5 bases from J, with 13 bases in between. The CDR3 has 14 residues. The CDR3 DNA is TGTGCCAGCAGCTTCCCAGGACATACGACTGAAGCTTTCTTT. Translated, it gives CASSFPGHTTEAFF.

The chain joins TRBV6-1 to TRBJ2-7; 7 bases agree with TRBD2. CDR1 and CDR2 from the germline V gene are MNHNS and SASEGT. The CDR3 runs 13 residues. After removal of 6 bases from V and 2 bases from J, the junction contained 4 bases not matched to a gene. CDR3 sequence: CASRGLSAYEQYF. In DNA form, the CDR3 reads TGTGCCAGCAGGGGACTATCGGCCTACGAGCAGTACTTC.

The gene calls are TRBV14 and TRBJ2-1, with D unclear. Trimming left V 1 base short and J 12 bases short, with 10 bases between. This CDR3 spans 12 amino acids. The germline V gene has CDR1 SGHDN and CDR2 FVKESK. The CDR3 spells CASSQVTGWQFF. CDR3 DNA: TGTGCCAGCAGCCAAGTGACGGGTTGGCAGTTCTTC.

The chain is built from TRBV19 and TRBJ2-1, with TRBD2 as a possible D gene (5 bases). The V gene's germline CDR1 is LNHDA and CDR2 SQIVND (reference sequence). The CDR3 contains 15 residues. Trimming stripped 0 bases from V and 2 bases from J, with 8 bases between. The CDR3 sequence: CASSIERGTYNEQFF. CDR3 coding DNA: TGTGCCAGTAGTATAGAACGGGGTACCTACAATGAGCAGTTCTTC.

This clone has only a few counts. This chain uses TRBV2 with TRBJ1-5; 7 bases fit TRBD1. The CDR3 loop spans 15 amino acids. The germline gives CDR1 SNHLY, CDR2 FYNNEI. The trim removed 5 bases at V and 2 bases at J, leaving 6 bases unmatched. The CDR3 protein is CASSPIQGGNQPQHF. DNA for the CDR3: TGTGCCAGCAGTCCAATTCAGGGGGGCAATCAGCCCCAGCATTTT.

In its sample, this clone was seen once. V usage is TRBV19 and J usage is TRBJ2-7; TRBD1 matches 9 bases. Trimming took 5 bases from V and 0 from J; bases not matched to a gene: 5. This CDR3 is built from 15 residues. Germline lookup yields CDR1 LNHDA and CDR2 SQIVND (reference sequence). The CDR3 here is CASSPGTGSSYEQYF. CDR3 nucleotide sequence: TGTGCCAGTAGTCCGGGGACAGGGAGCTCCTACGAGCAGTACTTC.

The J gene is TRBJ2-7, the V gene TRBV7-9; D unclear. Germline CDR1 reads SEHNR; CDR2 reads FQNEAQ (reference sequence). The CDR3 is made up of 12 amino acids. Trimming took 4 bases from V and 0 from J, leaving 4 bases between them. The chain's CDR3 is CASSSSSYEQYF. CDR3 sequence (DNA): TGTGCCAGCAGCTCGAGCTCCTACGAGCAGTACTTC.

The chain links TRBV2 to TRBJ1-4; D unclear. V shed 7 bases and J shed 1 base, with 13 bases lying between them. The CDR3 has 15 residues. Germline V gene lookup returns CDR1 SNHLY and CDR2 FYNNEI. CDR3 residues: CASNRIRGTNEKLFF. The CDR3 nucleotides are TGTGCCAGCAATCGTATCCGGGGAACTAATGAAAAACTGTTTTTT.

CDR3 region: CASSGLAGGREQFF. In nucleotides, the CDR3 is TGTGCCAGCAGTGGGCTAGCGGGGGGGCGCGAGCAGTTCTTC. This rearrangement joins TRBV2 to TRBJ2-1; 12 bases map to TRBD2. Germline-derived CDR1 and CDR2 are SNHLY and FYNNEI. J was trimmed by 10 bases and V by 4 bases; bases with no gene match: 5. CDR3 length equals 14 residues.

The V gene is TRBV10-2, the J gene TRBJ1-5; 7 positions match TRBD1. CDR1 and CDR2 (germline): WSHSY, SAAADI. The CDR3 spans 13 residues. The V and J ends lost 3 bases and 11 bases, in that order; junction bases with no gene match: 7. Here the CDR3 DNA reads TGCGCCAGCAGTGACTTCCGGGACAGTACCCAGCATTTT. This translates into CASSDFRDSTQHF.

The V call is TRBV11-2, the J call TRBJ2-3; 7 bases fit TRBD2. V shed 6 bases, J shed 1 base, and the junction held 7 bases outside the gene matches. This CDR3 has 15 amino acids. Per the germline V gene, CDR1 is SGHAT and CDR2 is FQNNGV. CDR3 DNA: TGTGCCAGCAGTCAAAACCGGGGGGGCACAGATACGCAGTATTTT. As protein: CASSQNRGGTDTQYF. The full variable domain, in which reference TRBV11-2 and TRBJ2-3 provide the parts outside the CDR3, is EAGVAQSPRYKIIEKRQSVAFWCNPISGHATLYWYQQILGQGPKLLIQFQNNGVVDDSQLPKDRFSAERLKGVDSTLKIQPAKLEDSAVYLCASSQNRGGTDTQYFGPGTRLTVL.

The chain joins TRBV7-2 to TRBJ2-1; 12 bases are a match to TRBD2. Germline V gives CDR1 SGHTA, CDR2 FQGNSA. V trimming: 5 bases; J trimming: 0 bases; junction bases outside the gene matches: 11. This CDR3 comprises 19 residues. CDR3 coding DNA: TGTGCCAGCAGCACACCCGGGACTAGCGGGCTGAGCTCCTACAATGAGCAGTTCTTC. This encodes CASSTPGTSGLSSYNEQFF.

The chain recombines TRBV5-4 with TRBJ2-5, with TRBD2 matching 10 bases. Trimming took 0 bases from V and 3 from J; bases not matched to a gene: 2. Germline V lookup: CDR1 SGHNT, CDR2 YYREEE (reference sequence). The CDR3 runs 15 residues. The CDR3 DNA follows: TGTGCCAGCAGCTTGGAAGGACTAGCGGAAGAGACCCAGTACTTC. Translating gives CASSLEGLAEETQYF. Using reference TRBV5-4 and TRBJ2-5 for the parts outside the CDR3, the full variable domain is ETGVTQSPTHLIKTRGQQVTLRCSSQSGHNTVSWYQQALGQGPQFIFQYYREEENGRGNFPPRFSGLQFPNYSSELNVNALELDDSALYLCASSLEGLAEETQYFGPGTRLLVL.

This chain links TRBV6-5 with TRBJ2-2, with 12 bases aligning to TRBD2. Looked up from germline, CDR1 is MNHEY and CDR2 is SVGAGI. CDR3 size: 15 residues. Trimming removed 6 bases from V and 6 bases from J; junction bases left unmatched: 5. CDR3 in amino acids: CASSLLAGGSGELFF. CDR3 nucleotide sequence: TGTGCCAGCAGCCTACTAGCGGGGGGTTCCGGGGAGCTGTTTTTT.

CDR3 loop: CASSSGVGYGYTF. CDR3 sequence (DNA): TGTGCCAGCAGCTCCGGGGTGGGCTATGGCTACACCTTC. The V and J genes are TRBV7-2 and TRBJ1-2; D unresolved. Germline CDR1 and CDR2: SGHTA and FQGNSA. The ends were cut back, 4 bases at V and 4 bases at J, with 10 bases in the middle. The CDR3 has 13 residues.

The chain recombines TRBV30 with TRBJ2-7; D not certain. Trimming removed 1 base at V and 0 bases at J, with 19 bases between. This CDR3 is built from 17 residues. The germline V gene has CDR1 GTSNPN and CDR2 SVGIG (reference sequence). In DNA, the CDR3 is TGTGCCTGGAGTGAACCGTTGAGACAATTTTACTCCTACGAGCAGTACTTC. Translated, it gives CAWSEPLRQFYSYEQYF. Drawing the rest from reference TRBV30 and TRBJ2-7, the complete variable domain is SQTIHQWPATLVQPVGSPLSLECTVEGTSNPNLYWYRQAAGRGLQLLFYSVGIGQISSEVPQNLSASRPQDRQFILSSKKLLLSDSGFYLCAWSEPLRQFYSYEQYFGPGTRLTVT.

The rearrangement uses TRBV7-9 and TRBJ2-2, with TRBD2 as a possible D gene (5 bases). This CDR3 contains 12 residues. Germline V gene lookup returns CDR1 SEHNR and CDR2 FQNEAQ (reference sequence). Trimming took 4 bases from V and 6 from J, leaving 6 bases between them. Written as DNA, the CDR3 is TGTGCCAGCAGCTCGAGGGCCGGGGAGCTGTTTTTT. This encodes CASSSRAGELFF.

This chain uses TRBV5-5 with TRBJ1-2; no clear D gene. The germline V and J ends were trimmed by 6 bases and 2 bases, with 8 bases remaining between them. CDR3 length equals 12 residues. CDR1 SGHKS and CDR2 YYEKEE come from the germline V gene (reference sequence). The CDR3 sequence is CASTTSNYGYTF. CDR3 nucleotide sequence: TGTGCCAGCACGACATCCAACTATGGCTACACCTTC.

This clone was counted a single time. CDR3 region: CASSERGLLSGNTIYF. CDR3 bases: TGTGCCAGCAGTGAAAGGGGGCTCCTCTCTGGAAACACCATATATTTT. This chain joins TRBV6-1 and TRBJ1-3; TRBD1 matches at 7 bases. Losses at the gene ends were 2 bases for V and 0 bases for J; bases not matched to a gene: 4. The V gene's germline CDR1 is MNHNS and CDR2 SASEGT. This CDR3 has 16 residues.